Described below is a single T cell receptor beta chain sequence and its context. Its antigen remains unknown. The data derive from a study of identical twins. General study results and limits: Out-of-frame beta chain sequences displayed weaker excess sharing between twins. High-abundance cord blood beta clonotypes had fewer insertions; memory repertoires showed none.

Each cDNA held unique molecular identifiers, and template switching gave it a universal primer site. A single record per CDR3 protein comes from TCRdb applying MiXCR to the 5' RACE reads. The sample yields about 240,000 distinct CDR3 sequences, about an eighth seen once. These data also formed part of another study, on yellow fever vaccine responses in identical twins. As that report states: Reported findings indicate that twins' vaccine T cell responses seemed partially convergent, partially personalized.

The source of this sequence is a woman aged 18-29 years in good health. Sequencing used memory (CD45RO+) T cells sorted from blood.

This CDR3 reads CASRDGLAGVDEQYF. Written as DNA, the CDR3 is TGTGCCAGCAGGGACGGACTAGCGGGAGTCGACGAGCAGTACTTC. This chain joins TRBV2 and TRBJ2-7; 13 positions agree with TRBD2. CDR3 length: 15 residues. V trimming: 6 bases; J trimming: 5 bases; junction bases outside the gene matches: 7. Germline lookup yields CDR1 SNHLY and CDR2 FYNNEI.